This entry lists 31 T cell receptor beta chains sequenced from one sample in a study of neoadjuvant anti-PD-1 for oral cavity cancer. This table comes from immunoSEQ multiplex PCR, and its TCRdb copy is limited to in-frame clones, with some not included. The sample includes tens of thousands of clones, 85% to 90% of them seen just once. The time point was: after neoadjuvant nivolumab, at surgical resection. The specimen was PBMCs, collected after nivolumab (anti-PD-1) treatment. Receptors originate from a person aged 35-80 years with oral cavity squamous cell carcinoma.

The gene calls are TRBV5-4 and TRBJ2-5; 13 bases are shared with TRBD2. The germline V gene has CDR1 SGHNT and CDR2 YYREEE (reference sequence). CDR3 length equals 17 residues. V dropped 0 bases and J dropped 5; count of bases not matched to a gene: 7. CDR3 DNA: TGTGCCAGCAGCTTGGCATGGACTAGCGGGAGTCGGGAGACCCAGTACTTC. Amino acid sequence: CASSLAWTSGSRETQYF.

This rearrangement joins TRBV5-4 to TRBJ2-7, with D possibly being TRBD2 (5 bases). Germline values: CDR1 SGHNT, CDR2 YYREEE (reference sequence). Between the trimmed V and J ends, which lost 0 bases and 2 bases, there was a span of 12 bases. This CDR3 is built from 15 residues. The CDR3 loop reads CASSLEGAPPYEQYF. Here the CDR3 DNA reads TGTGCCAGCAGCTTGGAGGGAGCGCCGCCCTACGAGCAGTACTTC.

This rearrangement joins TRBV30 to TRBJ2-3; D is perhaps TRBD2 (6 bases). Deletions cut 4 bases from V and 11 bases from J, with 19 bases between. Germline CDR1 is GTSNPN and CDR2 is SVGIG (reference sequence). The CDR3 has 13 amino acids. This chain's CDR3 is CAWTLPGGIWQYF. The CDR3 DNA is TGTGCCTGGACTCTGCCCGGCGGGATATGGCAGTATTTT.

This clone was seen only a few times. CDR3 coding DNA: TGTGCCAGCAGCTTAGCGCGACTAGCGGGAGGGCCAAGCTCCTACGAGCAGTACTTC. Its translation: CASSLARLAGGPSSYEQYF. This chain uses TRBV7-9 with TRBJ2-7, with 14 bases that match TRBD2. With 0 bases clipped from V and 0 bases from J, the junction kept 7 bases outside the gene matches. This CDR3 spans 19 amino acids. CDR1 and CDR2 (germline): SEHNR, FQNEAQ (reference sequence).

V is TRBV2 and J is TRBJ2-3; 11 nucleotides agree with TRBD2. V was clipped by 1 base and J by 4 bases; unmatched bases: 1. CDR1 and CDR2 (germline): SNHLY, FYNNEI. The CDR3 runs to 15 residues. CDR3 sequence reads: CASSEGLAGSDTQYF. CDR3 DNA: TGTGCCAGCAGTGAAGGACTAGCGGGGTCAGATACGCAGTATTTT.

The V call is TRBV27, the J call TRBJ2-7; no firm D call. Germline CDR1 and CDR2: MNHEY and SMNVEV (reference sequence). V was clipped by 5 bases and J by 0 bases, with 17 bases between them. CDR3 length: 16 residues. CDR3 protein: CASSQRPLRNSYEQYF. CDR3 bases: TGTGCCAGCAGTCAAAGGCCACTACGAAACTCCTACGAGCAGTACTTC.

V is TRBV19 and J is TRBJ1-3; TRBD1 is a possible D gene (6 bases). The germline V and J ends were trimmed by 3 bases and 0 bases, with 9 bases remaining between them. Germline CDR1 and CDR2: LNHDA and SQIVND (reference sequence). The CDR3 runs 15 residues. The CDR3 DNA sequence: TGTGCCAGTAGTATCCAGGGGTTCTCTGGAAACACCATATATTTT. It specifies CASSIQGFSGNTIYF.

This clone was found a few times. The J gene is TRBJ1-1, the V gene TRBV2; D is ambiguous. Trimming stripped 6 bases from V and 1 base from J, with 3 bases between. Germline values: CDR1 SNHLY, CDR2 FYNNEI. CDR3 length equals 11 residues. CDR3 coding DNA: TGTGCCAGCAGGGCGAACACTGAAGCTTTCTTT. Its translation is CASRANTEAFF.

The chain joins TRBV5-1 to TRBJ2-2; D ambiguous. The V end lost 6 bases, the J end lost 0 bases, and 9 bases lay between the germline ends. The CDR3 has 14 residues. Per the germline V gene, CDR1 is SGHRS and CDR2 is YFSETQ. CDR3 amino acids: CASNPGSNTGELFF. CDR3 in DNA: TGCGCCAGCAACCCAGGTTCGAACACCGGGGAGCTGTTTTTT.

This clone was seen only once. The chain employs TRBV6-5 and TRBJ2-7, with D maybe TRBD1 (6 bases). Germline CDR1 MNHEY, CDR2 SVGAGI. V lost 6 bases and J 1 base, leaving 10 bases between the germline ends. The CDR3 is 13 residues long. CDR3 coding DNA: TGTGCCAGCAGACAGGGCCGTTCCTACGAGCAGTACTTC. Protein: CASRQGRSYEQYF.

This chain joins TRBV5-1 and TRBJ2-3, with D perhaps assigned TRBD1 or TRBD2 (5 bases each). Trimming left V 4 bases short and J 0 bases short, with 15 bases between. Germline loops: CDR1 SGHRS, CDR2 YFSETQ. The CDR3 is 16 residues long. The CDR3 region has the DNA TGCGCCAGCAGCCCGGTTTGGGGCGGGAGCACAGATACGCAGTATTTT. Encoded protein: CASSPVWGGSTDTQYF.

V is TRBV7-3 and J is TRBJ2-5, with 12 bases aligning to TRBD2. CDR1 and CDR2 (germline): SGHTA, FQGTGA. Losses at the gene ends were 4 bases for V and 5 bases for J; bases not matched to a gene: 5. The CDR3 covers 15 residues. The CDR3 bases are TGTGCCAGCAGCTCGACTAGCGGGAGCTATGAGACCCAGTACTTC. As protein: CASSSTSGSYETQYF.

The chain has TRBV6-6 and TRBJ2-2; D gene unclear. Trimming removed 2 bases at V and 6 bases at J, with 7 bases between. CDR1 and CDR2 (germline): MNHNY, SVGAGI (reference sequence). This CDR3 has 13 amino acids. CDR3 sequence (DNA): TGTGCCAGCAGTTACATCCGTGCCGGGGAGCTGTTTTTT. Protein sequence: CASSYIRAGELFF.

The chain recombines TRBV11-2 with TRBJ2-4; either TRBD1 or TRBD2 may fit D (5 bases each). This CDR3 is built from 18 residues. The V end lost 0 bases, the J end lost 0 bases, and 15 bases lay between the germline ends. From germline, CDR1 is SGHAT and CDR2 FQNNGV. The CDR3 DNA reads as TGTGCCAGCAGCTTAGATCTCGGGACGAGACTAGCCAAAAACATTCAGTACTTC. Translation: CASSLDLGTRLAKNIQYF. Based on the CDR3 plus reference TRBV11-2 and TRBJ2-4, the full variable domain is EAGVAQSPRYKIIEKRQSVAFWCNPISGHATLYWYQQILGQGPKLLIQFQNNGVVDDSQLPKDRFSAERLKGVDSTLKIQPAKLEDSAVYLCASSLDLGTRLAKNIQYFGAGTRLSVL.

V and J are TRBV2 and TRBJ1-1; the D is unclear. Trimming left V 2 bases short and J 4 bases short, with 8 bases between. The CDR3 runs to 13 residues. Germline CDR1 SNHLY, CDR2 FYNNEI. CDR3 in amino acids: CASSERWRTEAFF. DNA for the CDR3: TGTGCCAGCAGTGAACGGTGGCGCACTGAAGCTTTCTTT. Full variable domain (rest looked up from reference TRBV2 and TRBJ1-1): EPEVTQTPSHQVTQMGQEVILRCVPISNHLYFYWYRQILGQKVEFLVSFYNNEISEKSEIFDDQFSVERPDGSNFTLKIRSTKLEDSAMYFCASSERWRTEAFFGQGTRLTVV.

This sequence joins TRBV9 and TRBJ2-5, with TRBD1 identical over 7 bases. There are 14 residues in the CDR3. Germline V gene data show CDR1 as SGDLS and CDR2 as YYNGEE. The ends lost 1 base at V and 2 bases at J; junction bases unmatched: 2. The DNA of the CDR3 is TGTGCCAGCAGCGTAAACAGGGGACAAGAGACCCAGTACTTC. Protein: CASSVNRGQETQYF.

J is TRBJ2-5 and V is TRBV7-9, with D possibly being TRBD1 (6 bases). CDR3 length equals 14 residues. Per germline, CDR1 SEHNR and CDR2 FQNEAQ (reference sequence). Trimming shortened V by 5 bases and J by 3 bases, and 13 bases separated the two germline ends. CDR3 DNA sequence: TGTGCCAGCAGCCCCGTGAACAGGGAAGAGACCCAGTACTTC. Translation gives CASSPVNREETQYF.

The V gene is TRBV5-1, the J gene TRBJ2-3; 13 bases line up with TRBD2. The CDR3 runs to 15 residues. V lost 5 bases, J lost 1 base, and 1 base stayed unmatched. Germline V gene sequence: CDR1 SGHRS, CDR2 YFSETQ. CDR3 bases: TGCGCCAGCAGGGGGACTAGCGGGGGCACAGATACGCAGTATTTT. Protein: CASRGTSGGTDTQYF.

The chain uses TRBV2 and TRBJ2-7, with D possibly matching TRBD1 (6 bases). Germline V CDR1 and CDR2: SNHLY, FYNNEI. With 6 bases removed from V and 4 bases from J, the gap between germline ends came to 19 bases. This CDR3 contains 15 residues. The CDR3 bases are TGTGCCAGCAGCCAAGACAGGATGGGTTTATACGAGCAGTACTTC. Its translation: CASSQDRMGLYEQYF.

V is TRBV30 and J is TRBJ1-2, with 7 bases aligning to TRBD1. Trimming at V came to 2 bases and at J to 4 bases, leaving 4 bases not matched to a gene. CDR1 and CDR2 (germline): GTSNPN, SVGIG (reference sequence). The CDR3 is 13 amino acids. In DNA form, the CDR3 reads TGTGCCTGGAGTTTCCGGGACAGCTATGGCTACACCTTC. This codes for CAWSFRDSYGYTF.

This chain uses TRBV2 with TRBJ2-2, with unresolved D. The CDR3 spans 14 residues. The V and J ends lost 4 bases and 0 bases respectively, with 6 bases between them. In germline, CDR1 is SNHLY, CDR2 FYNNEI. CDR3 sequence (DNA): TGTGCCAGCAGTGCCCGTACGAACACCGGGGAGCTGTTTTTT. Translated, it gives CASSARTNTGELFF.

J is TRBJ2-7 and V is TRBV7-2; unclear D gene. V was trimmed by 0 bases and J by 4 bases, leaving 10 bases between them. Germline V gives CDR1 SGHTA, CDR2 FQGNSA. This CDR3 is built from 14 residues. This CDR3 is CASSLANGRYEQYF. CDR3 DNA sequence: TGTGCCAGCAGCTTAGCTAATGGCAGATACGAGCAGTACTTC.

The genes are TRBV28 and TRBJ1-2, with D unclear. V lost 8 bases to trimming and J lost 3 bases, with 10 bases between them. The germline V gene has CDR1 MDHEN and CDR2 SYDVKM. CDR3 length: 12 amino acids. CDR3: CASGTSDYGYTF. The CDR3 DNA is TGTGCCAGCGGTACGAGCGACTATGGCTACACCTTC.

The genes are TRBV7-9 and TRBJ2-3; TRBD2 aligns across 8 bases. Looked up from germline, CDR1 is SEHNR and CDR2 is FQNEAQ (reference sequence). The CDR3 consists of 16 residues. V lost 4 bases and J lost 5; bases outside the gene matches: 11. The chain's CDR3 is CASSSLDSGVEDTQYF. CDR3 nucleotide sequence: TGTGCCAGCAGCTCTTTAGATAGCGGGGTGGAAGATACGCAGTATTTT.

The chain links TRBV19 to TRBJ1-4, with D tentatively TRBD1 (5 bases). Deletions cut 5 bases from V and 4 bases from J, with 14 bases between. The CDR3 runs 15 residues. Germline V gene data show CDR1 as LNHDA and CDR2 as SQIVND (reference sequence). The CDR3 protein is CASSVTAAGNEKLFF. The CDR3 nucleotides read TGTGCCAGTAGTGTGACAGCGGCGGGTAATGAAAAACTGTTTTTT.

The gene calls are TRBV11-3 and TRBJ2-2; 8 nucleotides align to TRBD1. Germline V gives CDR1 SGHNT, CDR2 YENEEA. V gave up 0 bases and J gave up 1 base; unmatched junction bases: 7. The CDR3 contains 18 residues. The CDR3 bases are TGTGCCAGCAGCTTAGACCATTCCGGGACAGGGAACACCGGGGAGCTGTTTTTT. It encodes CASSLDHSGTGNTGELFF.

This clone was observed once. The rearrangement uses TRBV6-6 and TRBJ1-5, with D uncertain. The CDR3 has 15 residues. Between the trimmed V and J ends, which lost 2 bases and 7 bases, there was a span of 15 bases. The germline V gene encodes CDR1 MNHNY and CDR2 SVGAGI (reference sequence). CDR3 sequence (DNA): TGTGCCAGCAGTTACACAACGAGCGGGAGACAGCCCCAGCATTTT. Its translation is CASSYTTSGRQPQHF.

CDR3 protein: CASSLEGGRGEAFF. The CDR3 region has the DNA TGTGCCAGCAGCTTGGAGGGGGGCAGAGGGGAAGCTTTCTTT. V is TRBV5-4 and J is TRBJ1-1; TRBD1 is a possible D gene (6 bases). The CDR3 is 14 residues long. The germline gives CDR1 SGHNT, CDR2 YYREEE (reference sequence). Trimming left V 0 bases short and J 8 bases short, with 14 bases between.

The chain links TRBV18 to TRBJ2-5; 8 bases are shared with TRBD1. The ends lost 1 base at V and 5 bases at J; junction bases unmatched: 9. CDR1 and CDR2 (germline): KGHSH, LQKENI. This CDR3 is 16 amino acids long. DNA for the CDR3: TGTGCCAGCTCACCACAGTGGGCAGGGGGCAGGGAGACCCAGTACTTC. This gives the protein CASSPQWAGGRETQYF.

The genes are TRBV11-2 and TRBJ1-5, with no clear D. Trimming left V 1 base short and J 0 bases short, with 7 bases between. This CDR3 comprises 15 residues. Germline-derived CDR1 and CDR2 are SGHAT and FQNNGV. CDR3 sequence: CASSLGAASNQPQHF. The CDR3 region has the DNA TGTGCCAGCAGCTTAGGGGCGGCTAGCAATCAGCCCCAGCATTTT.

This clone occurred a few times. The chain links TRBV19 to TRBJ1-1, with D hard to call. Germline V gene sequence: CDR1 LNHDA, CDR2 SQIVND (reference sequence). This CDR3 has 13 residues. V gave up 4 bases and J gave up 4 bases, with 10 bases separating them. DNA for the CDR3: TGTGCCAGTAGTACACAAATCAGCACTGAAGCTTTCTTT. Protein: CASSTQISTEAFF.